The 18 T cell receptor beta chains below were found in one sample sequenced in a study of beta chain features in type 1 diabetes. Reverse transcribing all isolated RNA meant expressed TCRB transcripts were sequenced. Here immunoSEQ multiplex PCR was the method, and the copy in TCRdb shows in-frame clones only, minus some. Of 900,000 or so clones in the sample, roughly a sixth were seen once. Specimen: naive CD4+ T cells from blood. The receptors derive from a young woman in good health.

This clone was seen a handful of times. CDR3 bases: TGTGCCAGCAGCGGTGGGAGTAGGACAGATACGCAGTATTTT. Its translation is CASSGGSRTDTQYF. The chain is built from TRBV7-3 and TRBJ2-3; a weak D match, TRBD2 (5 bases). This CDR3 region has 14 residues. V was trimmed by 5 bases and J by 3 bases, leaving 12 bases between them. CDR1 is SGHTA and CDR2 is FQGTGA in the germline V gene. Complete variable domain (other parts from reference TRBV7-3 and TRBJ2-3): GAGVSQTPSNKVTEKGKYVELRCDPISGHTALYWYRQSLGQGPEFLIYFQGTGAADDSGLPNDRFFAVRPEGSVSTLKIQRTERGDSAVYLCASSGGSRTDTQYFGPGTRLTVL.

This sequence joins TRBV11-3 and TRBJ2-5; D ambiguous. The CDR3 is made up of 13 amino acids. The V end lost 5 bases, the J end lost 0 bases, and 7 bases lay between the germline ends. Per germline, CDR1 SGHNT and CDR2 YENEEA. This CDR3 reads CASSRTDQETQYF. CDR3 DNA sequence: TGTGCCAGCAGCCGCACGGACCAAGAGACCCAGTACTTC.

This chain links TRBV18 with TRBJ2-1; TRBD2 agrees at 14 bases. Per germline, CDR1 KGHSH and CDR2 LQKENI. Trimming removed 6 bases from V and 10 bases from J; junction bases left unmatched: 8. The CDR3 is 15 residues long. CDR3 DNA: TGTGCCAGCTCCCTTGGGACTAGCGGGAGTCGGGAGCAGTTCTTC. Amino acid sequence: CASSLGTSGSREQFF.

The sample holds many counts of this clone. Other DNA sequences within the sample encode an identical CDR3. The chain recombines TRBV19 with TRBJ1-5; D is unresolved. Between the trimmed V and J ends, which lost 0 bases and 4 bases, there was a span of 4 bases. The CDR3 has 13 amino acids. Germline V gene data show CDR1 as LNHDA and CDR2 as SQIVND (reference sequence). CDR3 sequence: CASSIEGNQPQHF. The DNA of the CDR3 is TGTGCCAGTAGTATAGAAGGGAATCAGCCCCAGCATTTT.

This chain joins TRBV5-8 and TRBJ1-2; D perhaps matches TRBD1 (6 bases). The V end lost 4 bases, the J end lost 4 bases, and 17 bases lay between the germline ends. This CDR3 comprises 15 residues. Per the germline V gene, CDR1 is SGHTS and CDR2 is YDEGEE. CDR3 DNA: TGTGCCAGCAGCCCGAGGGGGGCAGCTCTCTATGGCTACACCTTC. Translated, it gives CASSPRGAALYGYTF.

This clone was found a few times. The chain recombines TRBV21-1 with TRBJ2-6. TRBV21-1 is a pseudogene locus. The length of the CDR3 is 17 residues. The CDR3 here is CASSQARGRPGANVLTF. CDR3 DNA sequence: TGTGCCAGCAGTCAAGCCCGGGGCAGGCCTGGGGCCAACGTCCTGACTTTC.

The CDR3 is CASSSGTGGSDTQYF. The DNA for the CDR3 is TGCGCCAGCAGCAGCGGGACAGGGGGCTCAGATACGCAGTATTTT. V and J are TRBV5-1 and TRBJ2-3; 12 positions match TRBD1. The CDR3 has 15 amino acids. The germline gives CDR1 SGHRS, CDR2 YFSETQ. J was trimmed by 4 bases and V by 4 bases; bases with no gene match: 4.

CDR3 nucleotides: TGTGCCACCAGCAGAGCCAGAACGGCCAGGGATACGCAGTATTTT. As protein: CATSRARTARDTQYF. This rearrangement joins TRBV15 to TRBJ2-3; no definite D call. The CDR3 covers 15 residues. Trimming removed 1 base at V and 6 bases at J, with 14 bases between. Germline CDR1 and CDR2: LNHNV and YYDKDF (reference sequence).

This clone has just a few counts. The gene calls are TRBV9 and TRBJ2-1; 9 nucleotides agree with TRBD2. V gave up 4 bases and J gave up 4 bases; unmatched junction bases: 21. The CDR3 consists of 20 residues. Per the germline V gene, CDR1 is SGDLS and CDR2 is YYNGEE. The CDR3 region is CASSLPTLAGERELYNEQFF. The CDR3 bases are TGTGCCAGCAGCCTTCCCACCTTAGCGGGAGAGCGTGAACTTTACAATGAGCAGTTCTTC.

This clone was counted between two and nine times. The genes are TRBV7-2 and TRBJ2-5; 8 positions match TRBD1. Germline values: CDR1 SGHTA, CDR2 FQGNSA. The CDR3 extends over 13 amino acids. Trimming cost V 5 bases and J 5 bases; bases outside gene matches: 4. CDR3 protein: CASSGQGGETQYF. CDR3 DNA: TGTGCCAGCAGCGGACAGGGCGGCGAGACCCAGTACTTC.

CDR3 sequence: CASSPLHQETQYF. Here the CDR3 DNA reads TGTGCCAGCTCACCCCTCCACCAAGAGACCCAGTACTTC. The V gene is TRBV18, the J gene TRBJ2-5; D remains ambiguous. The CDR3 contains 13 residues. Trimming pared 3 bases from V and 0 bases from J, leaving 5 bases between. Germline V gene sequence: CDR1 KGHSH, CDR2 LQKENI. Based on the CDR3 plus reference TRBV18 and TRBJ2-5, the full variable domain is NAGVMQNPRHLVRRRGQEARLRCSPMKGHSHVYWYRQLPEEGLKFMVYLQKENIIDESGMPKERFSAEFPKEGPSILRIQQVVRGDSAAYFCASSPLHQETQYFGPGTRLLVL.

V and J are TRBV19 and TRBJ2-4, with D perhaps TRBD1 or TRBD2 (6 bases each). Trimming took off 7 bases at V and 10 bases at J, with 17 bases between the two ends. Germline lookup yields CDR1 LNHDA and CDR2 SQIVND (reference sequence). The CDR3 length is 13 residues. For the CDR3, the DNA is TGTGCCAGTATCGAAGGCAGGGGAGGAATTCAGTACTTC. It yields the protein CASIEGRGGIQYF.

The genes are TRBV6-4 and TRBJ1-2; 8 bases map to TRBD1. Germline-derived CDR1 and CDR2 are MRHNA and SNTAGT. The CDR3 runs to 15 residues. With V trimmed by 3 bases and J by 3 bases, 6 bases remained unmatched. The CDR3 DNA reads as TGTGCCAGCAGTGAATATACAGGGGGAGACTATGGCTACACCTTC. Protein: CASSEYTGGDYGYTF.

The sample holds a few counts of this clone. The J gene is TRBJ1-4, the V gene TRBV2, with a possible D match to TRBD1 (6 bases). Germline V gene sequence: CDR1 SNHLY, CDR2 FYNNEI. The germline V and J ends were trimmed by 4 bases and 7 bases, with 10 bases remaining between them. There are 13 residues in the CDR3. The CDR3 spells CASSVQGGEKLFF. The CDR3 nucleotides are TGTGCCAGCAGTGTCCAAGGGGGTGAAAAACTGTTTTTT.

The chain joins TRBV11-2 to TRBJ2-2; tentatively, D is TRBD2 (5 bases). The CDR3 is 16 amino acids. V was pared by 4 bases and J by 5 bases, with 17 bases between. From germline, CDR1 is SGHAT and CDR2 FQNNGV. CDR3 in amino acids: CASSSIGPRTTGELFF. The CDR3 DNA reads TGTGCCAGCAGCTCGATCGGGCCCCGGACTACCGGGGAGCTGTTTTTT.

This clone was counted between two and nine times. The chain recombines TRBV10-3 with TRBJ1-2; no definite D call. V lost 8 bases to trimming and J lost 0 bases, with 16 bases between them. CDR1 and CDR2 (germline): ENHRY, SYGVKD. The CDR3 is made up of 15 amino acids. CDR3 DNA: TGTGCCATCTGGAAAGGAGCTACAACTAACTATGGCTACACCTTC. Translated, it gives CAIWKGATTNYGYTF.

This clone was observed a few times. V is TRBV2 and J is TRBJ2-6, with D unclear. Deletions cut 2 bases from V and 2 bases from J, with 4 bases between. This CDR3 is 14 amino acids long. In germline, CDR1 is SNHLY, CDR2 FYNNEI. The DNA of the CDR3 is TGTGCCAGCAGTGAAAGGGCTGGGGCCAACGTCCTGACTTTC. Residues: CASSERAGANVLTF.

This clone showed up just a few times. This chain joins TRBV4-1 and TRBJ2-2, with 9 bases matching TRBD2. This CDR3 has 15 amino acids. Looked up from germline, CDR1 is MGHRA and CDR2 is YSYEKL. J gave up 4 bases and V 4 bases, and 4 bases lay outside the gene matches. The CDR3 region has the DNA TGCGCCAGCAGCCTTAGCGGGAGTATCACCGGGGAGCTGTTTTTT. Translation: CASSLSGSITGELFF.